This T cell receptor (beta chain) is from a study of blood T cells in healthy people across ages. This clonotype was seen a few times. Using a J-beta primer mix together with a sample-barcoded 5' primer, a second PCR was run for roughly 6 to 11 cycles. MiXCR, run by TCRdb on the 5' RACE reads, gives a single entry per CDR3 protein. The sample carries 850,000 to 1,100,000 distinct CDR3 sequences, more than 30% recorded once. Trimming pared 3 bases from V and 7 bases from J, leaving 10 bases between. This CDR3 is built from 12 residues. CDR1 and CDR2 from the germline V gene are SGDLS and YYNGEE. Sequencing used blood. The chain links TRBV9 to TRBJ1-1; TRBD1 might be the D (5 bases). This TCR was recovered from a man in his late teens or twenties in good health. The CDR3, as DNA: TGTGCCAGCAGCGCCAATCAGGGTGAAGCTTTCTTT. Residues: CASSANQGEAFF. Together with reference TRBV9 and TRBJ1-1, the CDR3 gives the full variable domain: DSGVTQTPKHLITATGQRVTLRCSPRSGDLSVYWYQQSLDQGLQFLIQYYNGEERAKGNILERFSAQQFPDLHSELNLSSLELGDSALYFCASSANQGEAFFGQGTRLTVV.